This TCR beta chain derives from a study of metastatic and nonmetastatic thyroid tumors. About the research overall: Across blood and tumor or nodule tissue, repertoires from malignant and benign thyroid patients were compared with one another.

The CDR3 consists of 15 residues. The V gene's germline CDR1 is SGHTA and CDR2 FQGNSA. V dropped 2 bases and J dropped 12 bases, with 17 bases sitting between them. Broader study findings: Relative to benign nodules, malignant thyroid tumors were reportedly characterized by significantly elevated TCR beta diversity in blood and tumor.

Authors' methods: To classify distant metastasis in papillary thyroid cancer, a model was built from CDR3 differences across clinicopathological groups. With MiXCR, TCRdb called clones anew from the PCR reads. TCRdb, not the original authors, processed these V and J calls. The table includes some 21,000 clones, around 21% detected once. Until they underwent thyroid surgery, no patient had received any treatment. There are many counts of this clone. What it binds is unknown. The receptor was isolated from a female donor with papillary thyroid cancer or a benign thyroid nodule (not recorded which). Some clones in this sample may be carry-over from other donors' samples. The chain couples TRBV7-2 to TRBJ1-6; perhaps TRBD1 as D (6 bases). Sequencing was carried out using blood. This CDR3 reads CASSLSTGAKLPLHF. The CDR3 DNA reads TGTGCCAGCAGCTTATCGACAGGAGCGAAGCTACCCCTCCACTTT.